These 13 T cell receptor beta chains were sequenced from one sample in a study of CXCR3-negative and CXCR3-positive naive CD8 T cells. The TRB cDNA libraries were prepared by 5' RACE with UMI labels. TCRdb re-called the 5' RACE reads and catalogs CDR3 proteins one per entry, DNA excluded. The sample spans 84,000 or so distinct CDR3 sequences; the ten largest clones claim about 0.62%. General study results and limits: Relative to CXCR3-negative naive cells, CXCR3-positive naive cells had more hydrophobic TRB CDR3s.

These receptors have no identified antigens. The specimen was naive CXCR3+ CD8+ T cells from blood. Subset given: CD45RO-CCR7+CD27+CD95- naive CD8+ T cells expressing CXCR3 (TNR3+). These TCRs come from a human donor in good health. Some clones in this sample may be carry-over from other donors' samples.

The rearrangement links TRBV10-3 to TRBJ2-4. CDR1 is ENHRY, CDR2 SYGVKD, per germline. The CDR3 is 13 amino acids. The CDR3 is CAISDRGFDIQYF.

V is TRBV28 and J is TRBJ2-7. Germline-derived CDR1 and CDR2 are MDHEN and SYDVKM. The CDR3 length is 14 residues. CDR3 residues: CASSSGWDSYEQYF.

The V and J genes are TRBV28 and TRBJ2-1; TCRdb reports TRBD1, a call that lacks DNA to check it against. This CDR3 contains 14 residues. The germline gives CDR1 MDHEN, CDR2 SYDVKM. The CDR3 loop is CASRETGTYNEQFF.

V gene TRBV19 combines with J gene TRBJ2-1; TCRdb indicates TRBD2, and absent DNA this call remains unverified. Germline CDR1 is LNHDA and CDR2 is SQIVND (reference sequence). The CDR3 has 14 residues. This CDR3 reads CASRREGTYNEQFF.

The chain employs TRBV15 and TRBJ2-2; TCRdb's D call, TRBD2, is unchecked because there is no DNA. Germline V gene data show CDR1 as LNHNV and CDR2 as YYDKDF (reference sequence). The CDR3 spans 18 residues. The CDR3 loop is CATSRDRLAGEVTGELFF.

The V call is TRBV7-2, the J call TRBJ2-5; TCRdb indicates TRBD1, and absent DNA this call remains unverified. The CDR3 length is 16 residues. CDR1 and CDR2 from the germline V gene are SGHTA and FQGNSA. The CDR3 sequence is CASSGGRGYPQETQYF.

The CDR3 loop is CASRDDSGANVLTF. This chain connects TRBV6-6 to TRBJ2-6. The CDR3 totals 14 residues. Germline CDR1 MNHNY, CDR2 SVGAGI (reference sequence).

The chain employs TRBV10-3 and TRBJ2-7; TCRdb designates TRBD1, a call that cannot be tested without DNA. Per the germline V gene, CDR1 is ENHRY and CDR2 is SYGVKD. CDR3 length equals 14 residues. The CDR3 sequence: CAISGPGQYYEQYF.

V and J are TRBV7-9 and TRBJ1-6; TCRdb returns TRBD1, unconfirmable since there is no DNA. The CDR3 has 17 residues. CDR1 SEHNR and CDR2 FQNEAQ come from the germline V gene (reference sequence). CDR3 in amino acids: CASSLVREDSENSPLHF.

This sequence joins TRBV7-2 and TRBJ2-5. Germline CDR1 is SGHTA and CDR2 is FQGNSA. This CDR3 contains 14 residues. The CDR3 sequence is CASSLDVLWETQYF.

This sequence joins TRBV7-9 and TRBJ2-6; the TRBD1 assignment by TCRdb is unverifiable without DNA. The CDR3 totals 19 residues. The germline V gene has CDR1 SEHNR and CDR2 FQNEAQ (reference sequence). The CDR3: CASSLAVIVATEENNVLTF.

J is TRBJ1-6 and V is TRBV16; TCRdb's D call of TRBD1 is untestable without DNA. The CDR3 spans 14 residues. CDR1 is KGHSY, CDR2 FQNENV, per germline. The chain's CDR3 is CASSQSGGHSPLHF.

The V and J genes are TRBV6-6 and TRBJ2-1; TCRdb's D gene call, TRBD2, goes unchecked for lack of DNA. The germline V gene encodes CDR1 MNHNY and CDR2 SVGAGI (reference sequence). The CDR3 spans 15 residues. CDR3 amino acids: CASSQAGYGYNEQFF.